This TCR beta chain was documented in a study of cytomegalovirus exposure and HLA in healthy donors. Note on this clone: No antigen is known for it.

The study ran its PCR with 60 Vbeta and 13 Jbeta primers. Here immunoSEQ multiplex PCR was the method, and the copy in TCRdb shows in-frame clones only, minus some. The record lists about 170,000 clones, of which the ten most abundant hold around 1.2%. CDR1 and CDR2 (germline): SNHLY, FYNNEI. The CDR3 has 14 amino acids. With 9 bases removed from V and 0 bases from J, the gap between germline ends came to 12 bases. Findings of the study overall: A likely sequencing artifact accounted for one observed cluster of highly shared sequence variants. TCR beta chains numbering about 160 were designated cytomegalovirus-associated. HLA alleles were associated with 15,000 to 20,000 TCR beta sequences in a later analysis at 0.05 false discovery rate.

This receptor was obtained from a woman aged 60-75 years in good health and CMV-seronegative. The rearrangement links TRBV2 to TRBJ1-5; perhaps TRBD1 as D (5 bases). The sequenced material came from PBMCs. The CDR3 sequence: CASGDSNSNQPQHF. The CDR3 coding sequence is TGTGCCAGTGGGGACTCGAATAGCAATCAGCCCCAGCATTTT. Looking up the rest from reference TRBV2 and TRBJ1-5 gives the full variable domain: EPEVTQTPSHQVTQMGQEVILRCVPISNHLYFYWYRQILGQKVEFLVSFYNNEISEKSEIFDDQFSVERPDGSNFTLKIRSTKLEDSAMYFCASGDSNSNQPQHFGDGTRLSIL.